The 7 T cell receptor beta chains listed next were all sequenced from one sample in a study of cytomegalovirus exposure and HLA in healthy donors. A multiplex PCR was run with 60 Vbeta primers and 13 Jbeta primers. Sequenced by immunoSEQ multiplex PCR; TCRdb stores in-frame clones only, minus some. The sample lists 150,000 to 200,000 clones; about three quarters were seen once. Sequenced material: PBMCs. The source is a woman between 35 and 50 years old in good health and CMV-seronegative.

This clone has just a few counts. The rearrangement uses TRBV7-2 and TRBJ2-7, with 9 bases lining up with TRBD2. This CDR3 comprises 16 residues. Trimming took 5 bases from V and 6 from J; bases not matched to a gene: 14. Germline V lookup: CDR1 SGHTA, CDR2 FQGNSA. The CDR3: CASSPHGVSGSFEQYF. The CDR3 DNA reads TGTGCCAGCAGCCCACATGGAGTTAGCGGGAGTTTCGAGCAGTACTTC. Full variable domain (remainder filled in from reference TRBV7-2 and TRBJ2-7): GAGVSQSPSNKVTEKGKDVELRCDPISGHTALYWYRQSLGQGLEFLIYFQGNSAPDKSGLPSDRFSAERTGGSVSTLTIQRTQQEDSAVYLCASSPHGVSGSFEQYFGPGTRLTVT.

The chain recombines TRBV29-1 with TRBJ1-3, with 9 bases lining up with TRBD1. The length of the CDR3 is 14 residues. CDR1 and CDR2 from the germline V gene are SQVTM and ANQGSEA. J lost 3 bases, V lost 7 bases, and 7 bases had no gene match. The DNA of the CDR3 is TGCAGCGCCAGACAGGGGGACTATGGAAACACCATATATTTT. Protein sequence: CSARQGDYGNTIYF.

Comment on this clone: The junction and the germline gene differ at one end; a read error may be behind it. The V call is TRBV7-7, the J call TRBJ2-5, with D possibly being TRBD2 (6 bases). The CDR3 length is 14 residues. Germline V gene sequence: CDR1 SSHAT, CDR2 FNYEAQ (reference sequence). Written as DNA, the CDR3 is TGTGCTAGCAGCCGAAGCGGGCAGCAAGAGACCCAGTACTTC. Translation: CASSRSGQQETQYF.

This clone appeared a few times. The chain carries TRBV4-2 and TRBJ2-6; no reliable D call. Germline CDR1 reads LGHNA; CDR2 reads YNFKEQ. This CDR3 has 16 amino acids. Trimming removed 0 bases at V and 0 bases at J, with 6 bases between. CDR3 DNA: TGTGCCAGCAGCCAAGACACGGGCTCTGGGGCCAACGTCCTGACTTTC. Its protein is CASSQDTGSGANVLTF.

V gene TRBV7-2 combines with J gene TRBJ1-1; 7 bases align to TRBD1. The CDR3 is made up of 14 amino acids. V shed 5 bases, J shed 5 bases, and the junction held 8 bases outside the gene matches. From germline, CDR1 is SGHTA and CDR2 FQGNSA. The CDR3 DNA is TGTGCCAGCAGCAGTCCAGGGGGGCAAACTGAAGCTTTCTTT. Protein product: CASSSPGGQTEAFF.

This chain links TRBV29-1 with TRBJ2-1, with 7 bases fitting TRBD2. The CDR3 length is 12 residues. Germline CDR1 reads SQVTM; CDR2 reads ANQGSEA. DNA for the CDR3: TGCGGAGTCAGCGGGGATTACAATGAGCAGTTCTTC. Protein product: CGVSGDYNEQFF.

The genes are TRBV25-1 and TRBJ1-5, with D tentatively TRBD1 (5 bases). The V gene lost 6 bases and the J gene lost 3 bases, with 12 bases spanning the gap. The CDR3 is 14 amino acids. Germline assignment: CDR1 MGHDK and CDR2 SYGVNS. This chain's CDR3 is CASSPGGINQPQHF. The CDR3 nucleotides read TGTGCCAGCAGCCCTGGGGGGATCAATCAGCCCCAGCATTTT.